Listed below are T cell receptor beta chains from one sample, sequenced in a study of blood T cell repertoires in COVID-19. The data were produced by immunoSEQ multiplex PCR, yet TCRdb's version contains in-frame clones alone and is incomplete. Of some 120,000 clones in the sample, around 89% were seen once. The sample consisted of peripheral blood. These receptors all stem from a human donor in a cohort sampled during active COVID-19. CDR3s leave out the opening cysteine and the closing phenylalanine or tryptophan.

V	J	CDR3
TRBV29-1	TRBJ2-1	SVDWLADPNEQF
TRBV28	TRBJ2-1	ASRLGYNEQF
TRBV3-1/TRBV3-2	TRBJ1-4	ASSQDMGQGEKLF
TRBV23-1	TRBJ1-3	ASSQGTGGSGNTIY
TRBV6-1	TRBJ2-3	ASSKVAGGDPDTQY
TRBV19	TRBJ1-1	ASSRPWTVMNTEAF
TRBV6-2/TRBV6-3	TRBJ2-7	ASSQLRSTPYEQY
TRBV6-5	TRBJ2-3	ASRRTGTGFDTQY
TRBV5-4	TRBJ2-1	ASSLAGFNEQF
TRBV27	TRBJ1-6	ASTLLSSYNSPLH
TRBV18	TRBJ1-4	ASSPARSQGSNEKLF
TRBV14	TRBJ2-3	ASSPYSGRPTDTQY
TRBV5-6	TRBJ1-2	ASSRGQGKYGYT
TRBV28	TRBJ2-1	ASSPQGAGGNEQF
TRBV19	TRBJ2-7	ASSILARSSYEQY
TRBV4-1	TRBJ1-4	ASSRIDRGDEKLF
TRBV2	TRBJ2-1	ASIQGIYNEQF
TRBV5-1	TRBJ1-1	ASSTQGGDTEAF
TRBV11-2	TRBJ1-6	ASSLGGLGSPLH
TRBV2	TRBJ1-6	ASSEGNVGGSPLH
TRBV2	TRBJ1-3	ASNSGQTLGNTIY
TRBV7-8	TRBJ1-2	ASSLNYRGRGDYGYT
TRBV6-5	TRBJ1-5	ASSYRPGQPQH
TRBV20-1	TRBJ1-2	SASDRGKGYT
TRBV4-2	TRBJ1-3	ASSQDSDGDGNTIY
TRBV5-6	TRBJ2-2	ASSLDGATRVVGELF
TRBV10-3	TRBJ1-1	AISVDRGRGGTEAF
TRBV3-1/TRBV3-2	TRBJ2-3	ASSPRIAGISTDTQY
TRBV5-5	TRBJ2-5	ASSLEGQSVTQY
TRBV9	TRBJ1-2	ASSVGGSFNYGYT
TRBV7-2	TRBJ2-1	ASSSLAGGSYNEQF
TRBV28	TRBJ2-7	ASSLSGARSSYEQY